This entry lists 4 T cell receptor beta chains sequenced from one sample in a study of T-cell reconstitution after alpha-beta-depleted transplantation in children. During its preparation, the TCRbeta library received unique molecular identifiers. TCRdb passed the PCR reads through MiXCR, listing each CDR3 protein once. The top ten hold 27% of the sample, which has about 440,000 distinct CDR3 sequences, 43% seen once. The sequenced sample was PBMCs, obtained before TCRalphabeta/CD19-depleted stem cell transplant. These TCRs come from a girl aged 2-10 years with aplastic anemia, due to receive a stem cell transplant.

The V gene is TRBV4-2, the J gene TRBJ2-4; D is unresolved. Looked up from germline, CDR1 is LGHNA and CDR2 is YNFKEQ. The CDR3 is 13 residues long. The V end lost 4 bases, the J end lost 9 bases, and 13 bases lay between the germline ends. The CDR3: CASSPGLPCIQYF. CDR3 DNA: TGTGCCAGCAGCCCTGGGCTACCCTGCATTCAGTACTTC.

The chain is built from TRBV20-1 and TRBJ2-5; 10 positions match TRBD2. The CDR3 has 17 residues. From germline, CDR1 is DFQATT and CDR2 SNEGSKA (reference sequence). With V trimmed by 3 bases and J by 2 bases, 12 bases remained unmatched. The CDR3 DNA sequence: TGCAGTGCTAGGCCCCTTGGGGGAGCGGGGGGGCAAGAGACCCAGTACTTC. As protein: CSARPLGGAGGQETQYF.

The chain links TRBV20-1 to TRBJ2-7; D is unclear. Germline V gene data show CDR1 as DFQATT and CDR2 as SNEGSKA (reference sequence). This CDR3 has 14 amino acids. With 1 base removed from V and 4 bases from J, the gap between germline ends came to 14 bases. The CDR3 nucleotides are TGCAGTGCTAGAGGCCGGGTATTGAGGTACGAGCAGTACTTC. Protein: CSARGRVLRYEQYF.

The gene calls are TRBV20-1 and TRBJ1-5, with a tentative D call TRBD1 (5 bases). The germline V gene has CDR1 DFQATT and CDR2 SNEGSKA (reference sequence). CDR3 length equals 13 residues. Deletions cut 5 bases from V and 3 bases from J, with 11 bases between. This CDR3 is CSAVDSHNQPQHF. The CDR3 coding sequence is TGCAGTGCTGTCGACAGCCACAATCAGCCCCAGCATTTT.